These 26 T cell receptor beta chains originate from one sample sequenced in a study of OX40 agonist ivuxolimab in advanced cancers. Here immunoSEQ multiplex PCR was the method, and the copy in TCRdb shows in-frame clones only, minus some. The sample lists tens of thousands of clones; about four fifths were seen once. This material consisted of CD4+ or CD8+ T cells sorted from blood, taken in a trial of the OX40 agonist ivuxolimab. The receptors here all came from an adult with an advanced solid tumor such as melanoma, head and neck, liver or kidney cancer.

The gene calls are TRBV7-2 and TRBJ2-2; the D gene is possibly TRBD1 (5 bases). The CDR3 loop spans 13 amino acids. V shed 2 bases and J shed 5 bases, with 6 bases lying between them. Germline V lookup: CDR1 SGHTA, CDR2 FQGNSA. Here the CDR3 DNA reads TGTGCCAGCAGCTTAAAGGGGACCGGGGAGCTGTTTTTT. Amino acids: CASSLKGTGELFF.

This clone was detected a few times. The gene calls are TRBV11-1 and TRBJ1-1; D might be TRBD1 (5 bases). Trimming cost V 6 bases and J 1 base, with 12 bases left between them. The CDR3 extends over 14 amino acids. Germline loops: CDR1 SGHAT, CDR2 FQDESV (reference sequence). This chain's CDR3 is CASRAGTGNTEAFF. In DNA form, the CDR3 reads TGTGCCAGCAGAGCGGGGACGGGGAACACTGAAGCTTTCTTT.

This chain links TRBV2 with TRBJ1-5; D is possibly TRBD1 (5 bases). The CDR3 extends over 13 amino acids. V lost 3 bases and J lost 6, with 9 bases in between. Germline V lookup: CDR1 SNHLY, CDR2 FYNNEI. The CDR3 bases are TGTGCCAGCAGTGAGTGGGGGGGTCAGCCCCAGCATTTT. As protein: CASSEWGGQPQHF.

The chain uses TRBV7-3 and TRBJ2-1; 11 bases align to TRBD2. The CDR3 loop spans 14 amino acids. Germline V gene lookup returns CDR1 SGHTA and CDR2 FQGTGA. Germline trimming cut 4 bases from V and 9 bases from J; bases unmatched to any gene: 5. CDR3 loop: CASSSLAGVSEQFF. CDR3 nucleotide sequence: TGTGCCAGCAGCTCACTAGCGGGAGTGAGTGAGCAGTTCTTC.

Comments on this clone: Within the sample, other DNA sequences also encode this same CDR3. The chain has TRBV18 and TRBJ1-5; 8 bases are a match to TRBD1. The CDR3 is 15 residues long. Germline V CDR1 and CDR2: KGHSH, LQKENI. V trimming: 3 bases; J trimming: 2 bases; junction bases outside the gene matches: 3. The CDR3 region is CASSPDRGGNQPQHF. The CDR3 region has the DNA TGTGCCAGCTCACCCGACAGGGGCGGCAATCAGCCCCAGCATTTT.

The genes are TRBV25-1 and TRBJ1-1; no clear D gene. The CDR3 sequence is 13 residues long. Trimming took 5 bases from V and 4 from J, leaving 11 bases between them. Germline-derived CDR1 and CDR2 are MGHDK and SYGVNS. CDR3 coding DNA: TGTGCCAGCAGTCCCGCCATGGGCACTGAAGCTTTCTTT. It specifies CASSPAMGTEAFF.

This chain joins TRBV9 and TRBJ1-1; 7 bases match TRBD1. Trimming took 3 bases from V and 10 from J; bases not matched to a gene: 12. This CDR3 is 14 amino acids long. Per the germline V gene, CDR1 is SGDLS and CDR2 is YYNGEE. CDR3 DNA: TGTGCCAGCAGCGCCGGACAGGCCGCCTCGGGAGCTTTCTTT. Amino acids: CASSAGQAASGAFF.

The V gene is TRBV7-2, the J gene TRBJ2-1; TRBD2 is a possible D gene (5 bases). CDR1 is SGHTA and CDR2 is FQGNSA in the germline V gene. CDR3 size: 14 residues. Trimming took 5 bases from V and 8 from J, leaving 16 bases between them. The CDR3 reads CASSPLGPGYEQFF. CDR3 DNA sequence: TGTGCCAGCAGCCCCTTAGGTCCGGGGTATGAGCAGTTCTTC.

This chain connects TRBV6-6 to TRBJ2-2, with D unclear. The CDR3 sequence is 15 residues long. Germline V CDR1 and CDR2: MNHNY, SVGAGI (reference sequence). Trimming cost V 6 bases and J 1 base, with 12 bases left between them. DNA for the CDR3: TGTGCCAGCAGCCAAACGGACGGGAACACCGGGGAGCTGTTTTTT. It yields the protein CASSQTDGNTGELFF.

V gene TRBV4-2 combines with J gene TRBJ1-1; D remains ambiguous. Germline V gives CDR1 LGHNA, CDR2 YNFKEQ. CDR3 length: 15 amino acids. Trimming pared 4 bases from V and 0 bases from J, leaving 12 bases between. CDR3 residues: CASSRTITLNTEAFF. The CDR3 DNA reads TGTGCCAGCAGCCGTACAATAACGCTGAACACTGAAGCTTTCTTT.

This clone showed up just a few times. V gene TRBV5-5 combines with J gene TRBJ1-2, with D hard to call. Germline loops: CDR1 SGHKS, CDR2 YYEKEE (reference sequence). V was cut by 4 bases and J by 1 base, with 11 bases left in between. CDR3 size: 14 residues. CDR3 DNA sequence: TGTGCCAGCAGCCGGGAGGGCCTTAACTATGGCTACACCTTC. Its protein is CASSREGLNYGYTF. Complete variable domain (other parts from reference TRBV5-5 and TRBJ1-2): DAGVTQSPTHLIKTRGQQVTLRCSPISGHKSVSWYQQVLGQGPQFIFQYYEKEERGRGNFPDRFSARQFPNYSSELNVNALLLGDSALYLCASSREGLNYGYTFGSGTRLTVV.

A single count supports this clone. This sequence joins TRBV29-1 and TRBJ2-1; D ambiguous. V was cut by 7 bases and J by 8 bases, with 12 bases left in between. CDR3 length: 11 residues. In germline, CDR1 is SQVTM, CDR2 ANQGSEA. CDR3 sequence reads: CSGTALDEQFF. In nucleotides, the CDR3 is TGCAGCGGAACCGCTTTGGATGAGCAGTTCTTC.

The rearrangement joins TRBV19 to TRBJ2-1; possible D gene TRBD2, 6 bases. The CDR3 extends over 15 amino acids. CDR1 is LNHDA and CDR2 is SQIVND in the germline V gene (reference sequence). Trimming shortened V by 3 bases and J by 0 bases, and 9 bases separated the two germline ends. Here the CDR3 reads CASSIFGSSYNEQFF. The CDR3 nucleotides are TGTGCCAGTAGTATTTTCGGGAGCTCCTACAATGAGCAGTTCTTC.

The chain couples TRBV10-2 to TRBJ2-7; possible D gene TRBD2, 6 bases. Trimming removed 0 bases from V and 5 bases from J, with 11 bases in between. Germline CDR1 reads WSHSY; CDR2 reads SAAADI. The CDR3 runs 14 residues. This CDR3 is CASSESMGGDEQYF. The CDR3, as DNA: TGCGCCAGCAGTGAGTCGATGGGCGGGGACGAGCAGTACTTC.

The chain joins TRBV4-2 to TRBJ2-7; D may be TRBD1 or TRBD2 (5 bases each). Per the germline V gene, CDR1 is LGHNA and CDR2 is YNFKEQ. Trimming removed 3 bases from V and 4 bases from J, with 13 bases in between. There are 14 residues in the CDR3. CDR3 nucleotide sequence: TGTGCCAGCAGCCAGGGACGGTTAATGTACGAGCAGTACTTC. As protein: CASSQGRLMYEQYF.

The V and J genes are TRBV7-2 and TRBJ2-3; D not certain. Germline V gives CDR1 SGHTA, CDR2 FQGNSA. V was shortened by 5 bases and J by 4 bases, with 10 bases between the two germline ends. This CDR3 comprises 13 residues. CDR3 loop: CASSRRAADTQYF. CDR3 nucleotides: TGTGCCAGCAGCCGTAGGGCGGCAGATACGCAGTATTTT.

The gene calls are TRBV7-8 and TRBJ2-1; TRBD1 matches at 8 bases. The CDR3 has 15 amino acids. Trimming took 2 bases from V and 5 from J; bases not matched to a gene: 5. From germline, CDR1 is SGHVS and CDR2 FQNEAQ. CDR3 DNA: TGTGCCAGCAGCTTATACGACAGGGGCGACAATGAGCAGTTCTTC. Its translation: CASSLYDRGDNEQFF.

Comments on this clone: Other nucleotide sequences from this sample produce the same CDR3. V is TRBV7-9 and J is TRBJ2-5; 7 positions agree with TRBD1. This CDR3 contains 14 residues. Germline V gives CDR1 SEHNR, CDR2 FQNEAQ (reference sequence). The ends lost 4 bases at V and 2 bases at J; junction bases unmatched: 4. The CDR3 sequence: CASSWGQLQETQYF. In DNA form, the CDR3 reads TGTGCCAGCAGCTGGGGACAGTTACAAGAGACCCAGTACTTC.

The CDR3 DNA follows: TGTGCCAGCAGCTTAGGAGCGGGAGGCTCCTACAATGAGCAGTTCTTC. It specifies CASSLGAGGSYNEQFF. This sequence joins TRBV5-8 and TRBJ2-1; TRBD2 agrees at 9 bases. CDR1 and CDR2 (germline): SGHTS, YDEGEE. V was pared by 2 bases and J by 0 bases, with 3 bases of the junction left unmatched. The CDR3 spans 16 residues.

The chain uses TRBV30 and TRBJ1-1; no firm D call. Germline assignment: CDR1 GTSNPN and CDR2 SVGIG (reference sequence). V lost 2 bases to trimming and J lost 0 bases, with 19 bases between them. The CDR3 sequence is 17 residues long. CDR3 sequence (DNA): TGTGCCTGGAGTCCCGGGTCCCGACGATACGTGAACACTGAAGCTTTCTTT. It is translated as CAWSPGSRRYVNTEAFF.

J is TRBJ1-2 and V is TRBV4-3; D possibly corresponds to TRBD1 (6 bases). The V and J ends lost 4 bases and 8 bases respectively, with 17 bases between them. Germline V gives CDR1 LGHNA, CDR2 YSLEER. The CDR3 is 14 amino acids. CDR3 in amino acids: CASSRLQGVNGYTF. The CDR3 nucleotides read TGCGCCAGCAGCCGTTTACAGGGAGTCAACGGCTACACCTTC.

J is TRBJ2-7 and V is TRBV2; D might be TRBD1 or TRBD2, each matching 7 bases. Per germline, CDR1 SNHLY and CDR2 FYNNEI. CDR3 length: 18 residues. Trimming stripped 7 bases from V and 6 bases from J, with 31 bases between. The CDR3 sequence is CASTLEGTERDLRGEQYF. The DNA of the CDR3 is TGTGCCAGCACCTTAGAAGGGACAGAGCGGGACCTACGTGGCGAGCAGTACTTC.

This clone has only a few counts. V usage is TRBV6-5 and J usage is TRBJ2-7; possible D gene TRBD2, 6 bases. The V end lost 4 bases, the J end lost 6 bases, and 16 bases lay between the germline ends. Looked up from germline, CDR1 is MNHEY and CDR2 is SVGAGI. The CDR3 is made up of 14 amino acids. DNA for the CDR3: TGTGCCAGCAGTTGGCGGGGCGATGAAGGCGAGCAGTACTTC. Residues: CASSWRGDEGEQYF.

This clone was picked up one time. The chain is built from TRBV25-1 and TRBJ1-1, with a weak D call TRBD1 (6 bases). V was cut by 1 base and J by 1 base, with 13 bases left in between. Germline loops: CDR1 MGHDK, CDR2 SYGVNS. The CDR3 contains 16 residues. CDR3 protein: CASSESMGARNTEAFF. DNA for the CDR3: TGTGCCAGCAGTGAATCTATGGGGGCGCGGAACACTGAAGCTTTCTTT.

V is TRBV11-2 and J is TRBJ2-1; D is perhaps TRBD1 (5 bases). V lost 3 bases, J lost 6 bases, and 15 bases lay in between. Germline V gene lookup returns CDR1 SGHAT and CDR2 FQNNGV. The CDR3 consists of 15 residues. The DNA for the CDR3 is TGTGCCAGCAGCTTGCGTCAGGGCGTTCGCAATGAGCAGTTCTTC. This sequence encodes CASSLRQGVRNEQFF.

This clone showed up just a few times. The V and J genes are TRBV28 and TRBJ1-6; TRBD1 is a possible D gene (6 bases). Germline-derived CDR1 and CDR2 are MDHEN and SYDVKM. The CDR3 is 13 amino acids. V was shortened by 5 bases and J by 14 bases, with 16 bases between the two germline ends. As DNA, the CDR3 is TGTGCCAGCAGTAGGGGGTTTGTTGACACCCTCCACTTT. Translation gives CASSRGFVDTLHF.